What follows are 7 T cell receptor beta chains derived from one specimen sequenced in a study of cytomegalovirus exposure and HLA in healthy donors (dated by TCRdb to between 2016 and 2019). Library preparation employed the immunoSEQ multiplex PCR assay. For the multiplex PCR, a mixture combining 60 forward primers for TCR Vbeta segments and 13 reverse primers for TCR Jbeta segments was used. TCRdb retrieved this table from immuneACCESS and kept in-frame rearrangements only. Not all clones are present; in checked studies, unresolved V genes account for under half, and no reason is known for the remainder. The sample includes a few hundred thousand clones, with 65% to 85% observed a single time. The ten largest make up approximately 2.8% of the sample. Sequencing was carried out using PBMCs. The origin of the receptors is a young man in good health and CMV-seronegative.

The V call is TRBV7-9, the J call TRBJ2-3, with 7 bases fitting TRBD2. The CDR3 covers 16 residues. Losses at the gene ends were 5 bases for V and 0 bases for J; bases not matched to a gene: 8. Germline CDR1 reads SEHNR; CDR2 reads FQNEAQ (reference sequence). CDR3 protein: CASSPRGGASTDTQYF. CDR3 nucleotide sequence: TGTGCCAGCAGCCCACGCGGGGGAGCTAGCACAGATACGCAGTATTTT.

The CDR3, as DNA: TGTGCCAGCAGCCTCGTCCGACAGGGGAACACTGAAGCTTTCTTT. It translates to CASSLVRQGNTEAFF. V and J are TRBV28 and TRBJ1-1; 7 bases align to TRBD1. This CDR3 comprises 15 residues. Germline-derived CDR1 and CDR2 are MDHEN and SYDVKM. J lost 1 base, V lost 6 bases, and 8 bases had no gene match.

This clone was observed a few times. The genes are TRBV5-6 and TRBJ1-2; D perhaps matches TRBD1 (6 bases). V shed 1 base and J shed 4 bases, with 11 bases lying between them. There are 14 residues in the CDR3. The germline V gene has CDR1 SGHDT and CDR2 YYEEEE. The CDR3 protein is CASSLRGEGYGYTF. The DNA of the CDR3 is TGTGCCAGCAGCTTGAGGGGGGAGGGCTATGGCTACACCTTC.

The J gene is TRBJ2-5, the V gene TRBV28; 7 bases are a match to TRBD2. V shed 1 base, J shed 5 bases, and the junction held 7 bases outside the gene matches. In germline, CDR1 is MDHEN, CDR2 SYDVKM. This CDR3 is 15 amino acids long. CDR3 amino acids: CASSLYRGETETQYF. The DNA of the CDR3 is TGTGCCAGCAGTTTATATCGGGGGGAGACGGAGACCCAGTACTTC.

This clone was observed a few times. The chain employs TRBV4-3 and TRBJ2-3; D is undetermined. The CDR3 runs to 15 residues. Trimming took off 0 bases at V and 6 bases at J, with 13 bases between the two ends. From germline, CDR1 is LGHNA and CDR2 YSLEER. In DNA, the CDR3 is TGCGCCAGCAGCCAAGATTTTGCAACACAGGATACGCAGTATTTT. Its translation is CASSQDFATQDTQYF.

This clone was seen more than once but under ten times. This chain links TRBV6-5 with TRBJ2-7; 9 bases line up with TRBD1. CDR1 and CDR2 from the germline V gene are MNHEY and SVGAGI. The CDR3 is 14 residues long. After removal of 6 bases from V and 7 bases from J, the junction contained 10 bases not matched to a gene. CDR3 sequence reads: CASRPGQGLGEQYF. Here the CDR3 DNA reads TGTGCCAGCAGGCCCGGACAGGGGCTGGGGGAGCAGTACTTC.

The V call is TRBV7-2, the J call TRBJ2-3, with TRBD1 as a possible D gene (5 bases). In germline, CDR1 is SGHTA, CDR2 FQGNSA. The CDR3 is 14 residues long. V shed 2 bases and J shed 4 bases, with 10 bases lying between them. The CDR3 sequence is CASSLSGAPDTQYF. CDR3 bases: TGTGCCAGCAGCTTAAGTGGGGCTCCAGATACGCAGTATTTT.